This T cell receptor (beta chain) stems from a study of low-dose radiotherapy and immunotherapy resistance in tumors. Across the whole study: Cyclophosphamide was given intravenously at 200 mg/m2 every two weeks, and each dose came one day before radiation and immunotherapy. With cycle 1 day 1 as the start, patients took oral aspirin 300 mg daily for four cycles.

Trimming left V 3 bases short and J 4 bases short, with 16 bases between. The germline CDR1 and CDR2 sequences are ENHRY and SYGVKD. CDR3 size: 16 residues. Sample time point: before trial treatment. Alpha and beta chains were covered, as first-strand cDNA relied on TRAV- and TRBV-specific primers. TCR amplification used 20 to 25 PCR cycles, a constant-region primer and a V-primer adapter. Amplification (by in vitro transcription) was performed on isolated mRNA. TCRdb reprocessed the reads with MiXCR, giving one entry per CDR3 protein. This repertoire shows tens of thousands of distinct CDR3 sequences, about 18% found once; its top ten account for about 2.5%. This clonotype was counted once.

This TCR came from a male donor with prostate cancer. This specimen was PBMCs, taken before treatment. The rearrangement joins TRBV10-3 to TRBJ1-5; tentative D call: TRBD1 (6 bases). For the CDR3, the DNA is TGTGCCATCAGTGATCGAGGGAGGGACACTAATCAGCCCCAGCATTTT. Protein product: CAISDRGRDTNQPQHF.